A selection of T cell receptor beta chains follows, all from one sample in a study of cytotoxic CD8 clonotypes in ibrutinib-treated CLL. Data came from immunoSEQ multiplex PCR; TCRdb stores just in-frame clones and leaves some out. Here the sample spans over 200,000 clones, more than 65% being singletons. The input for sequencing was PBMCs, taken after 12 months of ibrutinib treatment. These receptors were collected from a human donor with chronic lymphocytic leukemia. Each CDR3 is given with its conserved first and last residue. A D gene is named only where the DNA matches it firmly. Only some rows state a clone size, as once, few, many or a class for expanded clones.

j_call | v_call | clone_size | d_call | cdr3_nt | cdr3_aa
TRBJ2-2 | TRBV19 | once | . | TGTGCCAGTAGTATCTACGTAGGGAGCACCGGGGAGCTGTTTTTT | CASSIYVGSTGELFF
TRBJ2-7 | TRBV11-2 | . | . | TGTGCCAGCAGCTCAAGACAGGCTTTGAACGAGCAGTACTTC | CASSSRQALNEQYF
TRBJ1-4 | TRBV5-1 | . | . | TGCGCCAGCAGCTTCGGGTCAGCTTCCCATAATGAAAAACTGTTTTTT | CASSFGSASHNEKLFF
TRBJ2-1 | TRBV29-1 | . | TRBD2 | TGCAGCGTCAAATGGAGCGGGATGACCTACAATGAGCAGTTCTTC | CSVKWSGMTYNEQFF
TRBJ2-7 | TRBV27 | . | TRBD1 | TGTGCCAGCAGTTTTGCGGCGGACAGGGTTTGGAGGGAGCAGTACTTC | CASSFAADRVWREQYF
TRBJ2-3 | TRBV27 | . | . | TGTGCCAGCAGTTTGGGTCCCAAGGGAGGCACAGATACGCAGTATTTT | CASSLGPKGGTDTQYF
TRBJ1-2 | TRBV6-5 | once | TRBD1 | TGTGCCAGCAGGCGGACAGGGGCTAGCTATGGCTACACCTTC | CASRRTGASYGYTF
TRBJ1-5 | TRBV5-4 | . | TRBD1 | TGTGCCAGCAGCTTGGCCGGCAGGGGGACCGATCAGCCCCAGCATTTT | CASSLAGRGTDQPQHF
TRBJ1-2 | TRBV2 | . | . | TGTGCCAGCAGTGAGGAGGGCGAACGATATGGCTACACCTTC | CASSEEGERYGYTF
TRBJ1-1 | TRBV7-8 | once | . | TGTGCCAGCAGCTTACAGGGTGGGGGAGGCACTGAAGCTTTCTTT | CASSLQGGGGTEAFF
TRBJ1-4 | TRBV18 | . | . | TGTGCCAGCTCACCAGGGAGTAATGAAAAACTGTTTTTT | CASSPGSNEKLFF
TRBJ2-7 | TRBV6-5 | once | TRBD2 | TGTGCCAGCAGTTCTTGGACTAGCGGGAAATACGAGCAGTACTTC | CASSSWTSGKYEQYF
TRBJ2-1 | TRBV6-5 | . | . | TGTGCCAGCAGAACTAGCCTGGGCTCCTACAATGAGCAGTTCTTC | CASRTSLGSYNEQFF
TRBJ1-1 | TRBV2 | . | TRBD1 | TGTGCCAGCGATGGGACAGCTTTGAACACTGAAGCTTTCTTT | CASDGTALNTEAFF